The 21 T cell receptor beta chains given below trace back to one sample, sequenced in a study of blood T cells in healthy people across ages. A second PCR, run for about 6 to 12 cycles, used a sample-barcoded 5' primer plus a J-beta primer mix. TCRdb re-called the 5' RACE reads with MiXCR, one entry per CDR3 protein. The table includes around 2 million distinct CDR3 sequences, roughly 43% detected once. The sequenced material came from blood. These receptors all come from a human donor in good health.

The genes are TRBV6-5 and TRBJ2-2; tentatively, D is TRBD1 (5 bases). Looked up from germline, CDR1 is MNHEY and CDR2 is SVGAGI. CDR3 length: 15 amino acids. Trimming removed 6 bases from V and 5 bases from J, with 16 bases in between. CDR3 bases: TGTGCCAGCAGCTACACAGGAGCGCTGACCGGGGAGCTGTTTTTT. This gives the protein CASSYTGALTGELFF.

This rearrangement joins TRBV15 to TRBJ2-1; 8 bases fit TRBD1. Germline values: CDR1 LNHNV, CDR2 YYDKDF (reference sequence). The junction had 16 bases not matched to a gene; V was cut back by 4 bases and J by 5 bases. The length of the CDR3 is 18 residues. This CDR3 reads CATSKGTGLALRHNEQFF. CDR3 coding DNA: TGTGCCACCAGCAAGGGGACAGGATTAGCCCTTAGGCACAATGAGCAGTTCTTC.

This clonotype turned up a few times. CDR3 protein: CASSLRRGTGYTGYTF. The CDR3 coding sequence is TGTGCCAGCAGTTTACGACGAGGGACAGGGTATACTGGCTACACCTTC. V and J are TRBV28 and TRBJ1-2; 9 bases are a match to TRBD1. Germline CDR1 and CDR2: MDHEN and SYDVKM. This CDR3 has 16 residues. Losses at the gene ends were 2 bases for V and 7 bases for J; bases not matched to a gene: 11.

This clonotype was observed a few times. The chain uses TRBV7-9 and TRBJ2-7, with D unclear. The germline V and J ends were trimmed by 1 base and 6 bases, with 13 bases remaining between them. The CDR3 spans 14 residues. Germline CDR1 is SEHNR and CDR2 is FQNEAQ (reference sequence). CDR3 DNA sequence: TGTGCCAGCAGCTTAGGACACCCTTTCGCCGAGCAGTACTTC. It yields the protein CASSLGHPFAEQYF. Combining the CDR3 with reference TRBV7-9 and TRBJ2-7 gives the whole variable domain DTGVSQNPRHKITKRGQNVTFRCDPISEHNRLYWYRQTLGQGPEFLTYFQNEAQLEKSRLLSDRFSAERPKGSFSTLEIQRTEQGDSAMYLCASSLGHPFAEQYFGPGTRLTVT.

The sample holds a few counts of this clonotype. This chain connects TRBV15 to TRBJ1-3, with a weak D call TRBD1 (5 bases). The germline V and J ends were trimmed by 3 bases and 1 base, with 10 bases remaining between them. CDR3 length: 15 amino acids. Germline V lookup: CDR1 LNHNV, CDR2 YYDKDF (reference sequence). The CDR3 here is CATSRDTTSGNTIYF. The CDR3 nucleotides read TGTGCCACCAGCAGGGACACAACATCTGGAAACACCATATATTTT.

This clonotype was counted only a few times. The chain employs TRBV4-1 and TRBJ2-5; no reliable D call. Germline CDR1 MGHRA, CDR2 YSYEKL. This CDR3 is 14 amino acids long. The V and J ends lost 4 bases and 1 base respectively, with 10 bases between them. CDR3 sequence reads: CASSPPFLQETQYF. The CDR3 bases are TGCGCCAGCAGCCCCCCCTTCCTCCAAGAGACCCAGTACTTC.

The V call is TRBV20-1, the J call TRBJ2-3; 10 bases fit TRBD1. The CDR3 length is 17 residues. V shed 4 bases, J shed 5 bases, and the junction held 15 bases outside the gene matches. Per the germline V gene, CDR1 is DFQATT and CDR2 is SNEGSKA (reference sequence). In DNA, the CDR3 is TGCAGTGCTAAGAAGGCCGGGACAGGGGTTTTCATAGATACGCAGTATTTT. Its protein is CSAKKAGTGVFIDTQYF.

The chain carries TRBV4-1 and TRBJ2-1, with TRBD2 matching 9 bases. The V segment lost 3 bases and the J segment 7 bases; nucleotides outside the gene matches: 7. This CDR3 contains 15 residues. CDR1 MGHRA and CDR2 YSYEKL come from the germline V gene. The CDR3 sequence: CASSHSSGALNEQFF. The CDR3 DNA is TGCGCCAGCAGCCATTCTAGCGGGGCCCTGAATGAGCAGTTCTTC.

The genes are TRBV28 and TRBJ2-7, with D perhaps TRBD1 (6 bases). This CDR3 has 13 residues. The ends were cut back, 7 bases at V and 1 base at J, with 11 bases in the middle. CDR1 is MDHEN, CDR2 SYDVKM, per germline. In DNA form, the CDR3 reads TGTGCCAGCACTATGAGGGGGTCCTACGAGCAGTACTTC. Translating it yields CASTMRGSYEQYF.

The chain joins TRBV7-9 to TRBJ2-1, with 8 bases lining up with TRBD2. The J call may be in error: the DNA end matches TRBJ2-7 better. Per the germline V gene, CDR1 is SEHNR and CDR2 is FQNEAQ (reference sequence). There are 14 residues in the CDR3. CDR3 nucleotide sequence: TGTGCCAGCAGCTTAGTGAACGGGGGGGACGAGCAGTACTTC. Its translation: CASSLVNGGDEQYF.

The chain combines TRBV6-5 with TRBJ2-5; the D gene is possibly TRBD2 (7 bases). CDR1 is MNHEY, CDR2 SVGAGI, per germline. There are 14 residues in the CDR3. The germline V and J ends were trimmed by 11 bases and 2 bases, with 18 bases remaining between them. The CDR3, as DNA: TGTGCCGCGGGTCATGCGGGGGCACAAGAGACCCAGTACTTC. Its translation is CAAGHAGAQETQYF.

This clonotype was observed a handful of times. The chain combines TRBV11-2 with TRBJ1-5; D ambiguous. Germline CDR1 is SGHAT and CDR2 is FQNNGV. The length of the CDR3 is 13 residues. The V end was cut by 1 base, the J end by 5 bases, with 6 bases between. The CDR3 reads CASSLVGHQPQHF. The CDR3 nucleotides read TGTGCCAGCAGCTTAGTTGGCCATCAGCCCCAGCATTTT.

This chain joins TRBV4-2 and TRBJ2-3; D possibly corresponds to TRBD1 (6 bases). CDR3 size: 16 residues. The germline V and J ends were trimmed by 1 base and 6 bases, with 17 bases remaining between them. In germline, CDR1 is LGHNA, CDR2 YNFKEQ. CDR3 sequence reads: CASSQVTGERGDTQYF. CDR3 in DNA: TGTGCCAGCAGCCAAGTGACAGGAGAGAGGGGGGATACGCAGTATTTT.

The chain combines TRBV28 with TRBJ1-2, with D possibly matching TRBD1 (5 bases). V lost 6 bases and J lost 4, with 15 bases in between. The germline CDR1 and CDR2 sequences are MDHEN and SYDVKM. The CDR3 has 14 amino acids. The CDR3 loop reads CASSSKAGRYGYTF. CDR3 DNA sequence: TGTGCCAGCAGCTCCAAGGCAGGGCGCTATGGCTACACCTTC.

This chain connects TRBV28 to TRBJ1-1, with 9 bases aligning to TRBD1. Germline CDR1 is MDHEN and CDR2 is SYDVKM. The CDR3 contains 17 residues. Unmatched junction bases numbered 10, after V lost 5 bases and J lost 0 bases. The CDR3 nucleotides read TGTGCCAGCAGTATCCCTCGACAGGGGGAGATGAACACTGAAGCTTTCTTT. Translation: CASSIPRQGEMNTEAFF.

V and J are TRBV12-3 or TRBV12-4 and TRBJ2-5; the match to TRBD2 covers 14 bases. J gave up 11 bases and V 5 bases, and 7 bases lay outside the gene matches. The CDR3 runs to 14 residues. The CDR3 loop reads CASSRTSGGNWQYF. CDR3 coding DNA: TGTGCCAGCAGTCGGACTAGCGGGGGGAATTGGCAGTACTTC.

This clonotype showed up just a few times. J is TRBJ1-1 and V is TRBV6-5; D is uncertain. The CDR3 sequence is 12 residues long. Germline V CDR1 and CDR2: MNHEY, SVGAGI. Trimming removed 2 bases from V and 4 bases from J, with 5 bases in between. Here the CDR3 DNA reads TGTGCCAGCAGTTACGCGGGCACTGAAGCTTTCTTT. Translation: CASSYAGTEAFF.

The V and J genes are TRBV4-2 and TRBJ1-5, with TRBD1 matching 7 bases. Germline-derived CDR1 and CDR2 are LGHNA and YNFKEQ. The length of the CDR3 is 15 residues. V trimming: 1 base; J trimming: 4 bases; junction bases outside the gene matches: 4. The CDR3: CASSQGAGGNQPQHF. As DNA, the CDR3 is TGTGCCAGCAGCCAAGGGGCAGGGGGTAATCAGCCCCAGCATTTT.

The chain recombines TRBV7-2 with TRBJ2-1, with 12 bases fitting TRBD2. The V gene's germline CDR1 is SGHTA and CDR2 FQGNSA. This CDR3 contains 20 residues. Trimming cost V 5 bases and J 5 bases; bases outside gene matches: 19. In DNA form, the CDR3 reads TGTGCCAGCAGCCCCATGCATGGACTAGCGGGGACAGGTTCCCACAATGAGCAGTTCTTC. It is translated as CASSPMHGLAGTGSHNEQFF.

This clonotype turned up a few times. The V call is TRBV11-2, the J call TRBJ2-1; D not resolved. This CDR3 is 15 amino acids long. Germline V gives CDR1 SGHAT, CDR2 FQNNGV. V was clipped by 5 bases and J by 0 bases, with 11 bases between them. The CDR3 loop reads CASSPIGSSYNEQFF. Written as DNA, the CDR3 is TGTGCCAGCAGCCCGATCGGTAGCTCCTACAATGAGCAGTTCTTC. The full variable domain, rest sourced from reference TRBV11-2 and TRBJ2-1, is EAGVAQSPRYKIIEKRQSVAFWCNPISGHATLYWYQQILGQGPKLLIQFQNNGVVDDSQLPKDRFSAERLKGVDSTLKIQPAKLEDSAVYLCASSPIGSSYNEQFFGPGTRLTVL.

V and J are TRBV5-1 and TRBJ2-1; D may be TRBD2 (6 bases). V gave up 1 base and J gave up 4 bases, with 18 bases separating them. The CDR3 spans 17 residues. The germline CDR1 and CDR2 sequences are SGHRS and YFSETQ. The CDR3 is CASSLPVGGATYNEQFF. CDR3 in DNA: TGCGCCAGCAGCTTGCCCGTGGGCGGGGCCACGTACAATGAGCAGTTCTTC.